This TCR beta chain derives from a study of spatial heterogeneity in lung cancer. Study context: Across tumor regions, counts of TCR transcripts showed a strong correlation with a T cell module score derived from matched bulk RNA-seq. Study-wide results and caveats: Among tumor T cells, estimated coverage was approximately 7% for alpha chains and roughly 13% for beta chains. Counts of expanded intratumoral alpha and beta TCRs tracked tumor mutation counts.

Ten or more counts support this clonotype. Antigen specificity is unknown. The CDR3 spans 15 residues. V lost 1 base, J lost 7 bases, and 15 bases lay in between. Germline V gives CDR1 SGHTA, CDR2 FQGNSA. One entry per CDR3 protein results from TCRdb running MiXCR on the 5' RACE reads. This sample has approximately 1,800 distinct CDR3 sequences; about 9.5% occur once, and the top ten carry around 9.5%. Time point indicated: sample taken at primary tumor resection. This TCR was recovered from a female donor with early-stage non-small cell lung cancer. The chain links TRBV7-2 to TRBJ2-3; D remains unclear. The sequences come from lung tumor tissue, collected at surgery. The CDR3 DNA reads as TGTGCCAGCAGCTTAGAGGTTACCTACTTAAATACGCAGTATTTT. This gives the protein CASSLEVTYLNTQYF.